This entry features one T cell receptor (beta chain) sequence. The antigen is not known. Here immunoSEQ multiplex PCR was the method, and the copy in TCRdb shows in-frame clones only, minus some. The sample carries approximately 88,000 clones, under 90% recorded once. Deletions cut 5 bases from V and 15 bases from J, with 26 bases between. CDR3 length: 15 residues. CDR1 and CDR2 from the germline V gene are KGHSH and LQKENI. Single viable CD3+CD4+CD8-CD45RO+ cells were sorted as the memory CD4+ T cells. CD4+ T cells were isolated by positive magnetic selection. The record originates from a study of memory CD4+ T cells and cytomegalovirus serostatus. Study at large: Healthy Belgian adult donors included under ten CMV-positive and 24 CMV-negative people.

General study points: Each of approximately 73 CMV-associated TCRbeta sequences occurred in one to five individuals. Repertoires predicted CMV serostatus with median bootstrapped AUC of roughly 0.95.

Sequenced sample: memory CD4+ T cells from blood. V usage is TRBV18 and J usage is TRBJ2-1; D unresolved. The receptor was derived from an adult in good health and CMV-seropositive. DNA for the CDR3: TGTGCCAGCTCATTCGGGTTGGTGGCGGCCCATACTTGGTTCTTC. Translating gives CASSFGLVAAHTWFF. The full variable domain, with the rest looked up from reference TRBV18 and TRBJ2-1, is NAGVMQNPRHLVRRRGQEARLRCSPMKGHSHVYWYRQLPEEGLKFMVYLQKENIIDESGMPKERFSAEFPKEGPSILRIQQVVRGDSAAYFCASSFGLVAAHTWFFGPGTRLTVL.